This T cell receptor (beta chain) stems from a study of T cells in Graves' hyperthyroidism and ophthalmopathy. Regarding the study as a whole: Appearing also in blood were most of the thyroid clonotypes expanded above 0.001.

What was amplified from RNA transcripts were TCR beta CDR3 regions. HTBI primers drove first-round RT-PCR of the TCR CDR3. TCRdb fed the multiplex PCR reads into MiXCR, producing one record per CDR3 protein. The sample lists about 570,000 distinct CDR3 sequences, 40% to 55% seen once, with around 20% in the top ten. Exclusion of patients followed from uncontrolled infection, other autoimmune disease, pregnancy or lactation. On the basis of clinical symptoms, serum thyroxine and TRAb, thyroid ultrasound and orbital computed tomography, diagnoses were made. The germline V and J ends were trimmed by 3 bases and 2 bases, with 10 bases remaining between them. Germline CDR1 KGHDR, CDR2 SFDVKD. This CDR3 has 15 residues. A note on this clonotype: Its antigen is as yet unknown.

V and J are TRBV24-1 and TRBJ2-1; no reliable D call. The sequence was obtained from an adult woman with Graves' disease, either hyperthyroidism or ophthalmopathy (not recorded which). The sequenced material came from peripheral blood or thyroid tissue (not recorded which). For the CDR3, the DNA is TGTGCCACCAGTGATAGGCAGGTTACCTACAATGAGCAGTTCTTC. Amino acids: CATSDRQVTYNEQFF.